Below, 3 T cell receptor beta chains from the same sample are listed, as sequenced in a study of blood T cell repertoires in COVID-19 (dated by TCRdb to 2019 to 2021). The method was the immunoSEQ multiplex PCR assay. Here the immuneACCESS table is served through TCRdb, limited to in-frame sequences with V and J called. Missing clones are a known gap in these copies; in checked studies unresolved V genes cover under half, and the rest lacks a known reason. For this sample there are 130,000 to 150,000 clones; about nine tenths appear just once. The ten largest make up roughly 1.5% of the sample. Sequences were obtained from peripheral blood. These receptors were collected from a human donor in a cohort sampled during active COVID-19.

The V and J genes are TRBV10-2 and TRBJ2-6; 9 bases map to TRBD1. The trim removed 11 bases at V and 2 bases at J, leaving 4 bases unmatched. This CDR3 comprises 14 residues. Per the germline V gene, CDR1 is WSHSY and CDR2 is SAAADI. The chain's CDR3 is CAGGDRAGANVLTF. CDR3 DNA sequence: TGCGCCGGGGGGGACAGGGCTGGGGCCAACGTCCTGACTTTC.

This chain links TRBV5-6 with TRBJ1-1; 8 bases map to TRBD1. The J segment lost 1 base and the V segment lost 3 bases, leaving 5 bases of the junction unmatched. The CDR3 has 15 amino acids. CDR1 is SGHDT, CDR2 YYEEEE, per germline. CDR3 bases: TGTGCCAGCAGCTCCACCGGACAGGGGAACACTGAAGCTTTCTTT. Protein: CASSSTGQGNTEAFF.

This clone was observed a single time. The chain recombines TRBV11-2 with TRBJ2-5; TRBD1 agrees at 7 bases. The CDR3 is made up of 13 amino acids. J lost 4 bases, V lost 4 bases, and 3 bases had no gene match. Germline loops: CDR1 SGHAT, CDR2 FQNNGV. The CDR3 loop is CASSSDRVETQYF. CDR3 coding DNA: TGTGCCAGCAGCTCAGACAGGGTAGAGACCCAGTACTTC.